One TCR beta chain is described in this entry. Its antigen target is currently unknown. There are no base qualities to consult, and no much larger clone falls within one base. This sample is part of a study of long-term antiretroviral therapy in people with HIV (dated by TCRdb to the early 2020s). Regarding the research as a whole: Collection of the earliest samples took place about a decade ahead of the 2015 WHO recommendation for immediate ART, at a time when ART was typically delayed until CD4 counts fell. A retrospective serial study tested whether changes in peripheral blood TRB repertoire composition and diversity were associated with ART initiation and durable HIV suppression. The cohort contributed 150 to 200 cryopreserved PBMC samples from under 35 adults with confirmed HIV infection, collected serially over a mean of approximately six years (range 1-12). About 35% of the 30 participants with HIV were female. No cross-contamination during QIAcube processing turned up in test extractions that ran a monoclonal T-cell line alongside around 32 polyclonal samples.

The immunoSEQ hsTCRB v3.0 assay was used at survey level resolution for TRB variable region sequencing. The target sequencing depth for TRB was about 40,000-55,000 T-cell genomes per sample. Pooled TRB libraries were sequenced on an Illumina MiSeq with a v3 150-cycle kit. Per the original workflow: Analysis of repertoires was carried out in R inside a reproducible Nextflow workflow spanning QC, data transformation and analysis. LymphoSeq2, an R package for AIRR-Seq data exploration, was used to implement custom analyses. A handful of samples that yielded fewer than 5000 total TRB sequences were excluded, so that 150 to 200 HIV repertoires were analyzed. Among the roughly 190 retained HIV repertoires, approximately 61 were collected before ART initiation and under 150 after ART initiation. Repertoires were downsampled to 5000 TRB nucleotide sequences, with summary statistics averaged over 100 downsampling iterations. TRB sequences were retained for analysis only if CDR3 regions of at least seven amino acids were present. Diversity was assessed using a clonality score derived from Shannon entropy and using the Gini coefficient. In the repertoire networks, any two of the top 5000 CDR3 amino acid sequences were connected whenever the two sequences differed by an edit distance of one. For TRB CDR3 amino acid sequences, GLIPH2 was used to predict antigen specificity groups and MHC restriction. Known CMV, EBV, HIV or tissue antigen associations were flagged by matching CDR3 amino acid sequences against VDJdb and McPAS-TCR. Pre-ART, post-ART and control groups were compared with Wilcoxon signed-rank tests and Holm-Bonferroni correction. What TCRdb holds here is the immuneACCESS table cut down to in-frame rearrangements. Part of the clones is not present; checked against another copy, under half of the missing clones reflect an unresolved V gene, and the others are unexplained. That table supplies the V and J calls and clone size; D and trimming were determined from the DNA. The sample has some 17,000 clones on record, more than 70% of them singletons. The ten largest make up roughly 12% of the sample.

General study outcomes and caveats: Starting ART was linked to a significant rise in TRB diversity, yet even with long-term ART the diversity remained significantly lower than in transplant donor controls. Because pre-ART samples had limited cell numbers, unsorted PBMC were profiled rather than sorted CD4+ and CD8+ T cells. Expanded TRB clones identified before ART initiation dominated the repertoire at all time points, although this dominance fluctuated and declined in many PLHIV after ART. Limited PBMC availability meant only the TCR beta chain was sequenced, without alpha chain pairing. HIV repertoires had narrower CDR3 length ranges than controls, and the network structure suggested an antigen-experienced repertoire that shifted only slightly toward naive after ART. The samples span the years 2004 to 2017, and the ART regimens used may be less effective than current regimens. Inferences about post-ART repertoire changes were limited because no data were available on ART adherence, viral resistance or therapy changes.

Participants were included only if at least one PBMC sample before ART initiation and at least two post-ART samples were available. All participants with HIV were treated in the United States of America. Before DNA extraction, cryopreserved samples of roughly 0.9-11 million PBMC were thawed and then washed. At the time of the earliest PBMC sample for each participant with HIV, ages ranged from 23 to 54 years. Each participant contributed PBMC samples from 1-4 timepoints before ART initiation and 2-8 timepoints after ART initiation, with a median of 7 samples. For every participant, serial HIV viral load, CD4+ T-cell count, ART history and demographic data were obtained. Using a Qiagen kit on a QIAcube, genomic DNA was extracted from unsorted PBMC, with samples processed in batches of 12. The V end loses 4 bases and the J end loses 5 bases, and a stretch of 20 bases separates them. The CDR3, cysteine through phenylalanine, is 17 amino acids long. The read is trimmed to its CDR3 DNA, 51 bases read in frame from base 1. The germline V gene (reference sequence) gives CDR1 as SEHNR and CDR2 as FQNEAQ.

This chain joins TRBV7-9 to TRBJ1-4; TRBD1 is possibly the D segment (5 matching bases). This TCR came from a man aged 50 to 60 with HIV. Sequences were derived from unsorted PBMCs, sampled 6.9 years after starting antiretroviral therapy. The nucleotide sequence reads TGTGCCAGCAGCTCTGGGGTAGCGGGGCTAAAAAATGAAAAACTGTTTTTT. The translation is CASSSGVAGLKNEKLFF.